These 23 T cell receptor beta chains share one sample of origin, sequenced in a study of T cells in Graves' hyperthyroidism and ophthalmopathy. Amplification of TCR beta CDR3 regions was performed using RNA transcripts as template. First-round RT-PCR of the TCR CDR3 relied on the HTBI primer set. TCRdb redid the calling of the multiplex PCR reads with MiXCR, one entry per CDR3 protein. Here the sample spans fewer than 450,000 distinct CDR3 sequences, about 14% being singletons. Sequenced material: blood. These receptors all come from a man in his fifties with Graves' ophthalmopathy.

The gene calls are TRBV6-4 and TRBJ2-1, with 9 nucleotides matching TRBD2. This CDR3 comprises 15 residues. With V trimmed by 3 bases and J by 12 bases, 12 bases remained unmatched. Germline CDR1 reads MRHNA; CDR2 reads SNTAGT. Written as DNA, the CDR3 is TGTGCCAGCAGTGAAAGTAGCGGGAGAATTTGGGGGCAGTTCTTC. Protein: CASSESSGRIWGQFF.

The J gene is TRBJ2-2, the V gene TRBV7-3; D possibly matches TRBD1 or TRBD2 (5 bases each). V was trimmed by 4 bases and J by 7 bases, leaving 13 bases between them. Per the germline V gene, CDR1 is SGHTA and CDR2 is FQGTGA. The CDR3 loop spans 14 amino acids. The CDR3 nucleotides read TGTGCCAGCAGCTCCGGGACCCGGGGCGGGGAGCTGTTTTTT. This codes for CASSSGTRGGELFF. The full variable domain, completed using reference TRBV7-3 and TRBJ2-2, is GAGVSQTPSNKVTEKGKYVELRCDPISGHTALYWYRQSLGQGPEFLIYFQGTGAADDSGLPNDRFFAVRPEGSVSTLKIQRTERGDSAVYLCASSSGTRGGELFFGEGSRLTVL.

Worth noting for this clonotype: One base away lies a much larger clone, so this may be a sequencing read error. This rearrangement joins TRBV5-5 to TRBJ2-1; 9 nucleotides agree with TRBD2. V shed 9 bases, J shed 6 bases, and the junction held 13 bases outside the gene matches. CDR1 SGHKS and CDR2 YYEKEE come from the germline V gene (reference sequence). This CDR3 contains 15 residues. The CDR3 protein is CANTNTGTSSNEQFF. In nucleotides, the CDR3 is TGTGCCAACACCAACACCGGGACTAGCAGCAATGAGCAGTTCTTC.

This clonotype was observed many times. The chain uses TRBV7-8 and TRBJ2-5; no clear D. Per germline, CDR1 SGHVS and CDR2 FQNEAQ. V was pared by 1 base and J by 6 bases, with 15 bases between. CDR3 size: 15 residues. CDR3 in amino acids: CASSLGVNRGKTQYF. Written as DNA, the CDR3 is TGTGCCAGCAGCTTAGGGGTGAACAGAGGCAAGACCCAGTACTTC.

This clonotype has only a few counts. The chain employs TRBV20-1 and TRBJ2-1; no clear D gene. Between the trimmed V and J ends, which lost 0 bases and 6 bases, there was a span of 3 bases. This CDR3 comprises 11 residues. Germline-derived CDR1 and CDR2 are DFQATT and SNEGSKA (reference sequence). The CDR3, as DNA: TGCAGTGCTAGAGATGGCAATGAGCAGTTCTTC. The encoded protein is CSARDGNEQFF.

In this sample, this clonotype turned up a few times. The chain carries TRBV15 and TRBJ2-6; D may be TRBD2 (5 bases). Germline V gene sequence: CDR1 LNHNV, CDR2 YYDKDF (reference sequence). The CDR3 runs to 17 residues. Trimming stripped 4 bases from V and 4 bases from J, with 17 bases between. The CDR3 region is CATSIRRGTLGANVLTF. CDR3 nucleotides: TGTGCCACCAGCATACGACGGGGAACTCTGGGGGCCAACGTCCTGACTTTC.

This clonotype was counted ten times or more. This chain links TRBV5-1 with TRBJ2-2; a possible D gene is TRBD2 (7 bases). The V and J ends lost 4 bases and 4 bases respectively, with 14 bases between them. The CDR3 has 15 amino acids. Per the germline V gene, CDR1 is SGHRS and CDR2 is YFSETQ. Here the CDR3 DNA reads TGCGCCAGCAGCCTTCCGGGGGGCGGCACCGGGGAGCTGTTTTTT. Protein product: CASSLPGGGTGELFF.

The chain joins TRBV6-5 to TRBJ2-5, with D possibly matching TRBD1 (6 bases). With 2 bases removed from V and 3 bases from J, the gap between germline ends came to 7 bases. The CDR3 runs to 13 residues. Germline lookup yields CDR1 MNHEY and CDR2 SVGAGI. CDR3 sequence: CASSYRTEETQYF. CDR3 nucleotides: TGTGCCAGCAGTTACCGGACAGAAGAGACCCAGTACTTC.

This clonotype has a count of ten or more. A junction boundary mismatches the germline segment, possibly from a read error. The V call is TRBV7-7, the J call TRBJ2-1, with D perhaps TRBD2 (6 bases). The V gene's germline CDR1 is SSHAT and CDR2 FNYEAQ (reference sequence). CDR3 length: 17 residues. The CDR3 here is CASSLGFLAYLYNEQFF. The CDR3 region has the DNA TGTGCTAGCAGCTTAGGTTTCCTAGCGTACCTCTACAATGAGCAGTTCTTC.

This clonotype was seen at least ten times. V usage is TRBV20-1 and J usage is TRBJ2-1, with TRBD2 matching over 11 bases. Per germline, CDR1 DFQATT and CDR2 SNEGSKA (reference sequence). The CDR3 contains 14 residues. The V segment lost 3 bases and the J segment 7 bases; nucleotides outside the gene matches: 5. This chain's CDR3 is CSARGTSGPNEQFF. The CDR3, as DNA: TGCAGTGCTAGGGGGACTAGCGGACCGAATGAGCAGTTCTTC.

This chain links TRBV3-1 with TRBJ2-2; D is unresolved. The germline V gene has CDR1 LGHDT and CDR2 YNNKEL (reference sequence). CDR3 size: 15 residues. Trimming took off 6 bases at V and 5 bases at J, with 16 bases between the two ends. The CDR3 nucleotides are TGTGCCAGCAGTTACGGATCAGGCGAGACCGGGGAGCTGTTTTTT. It is translated as CASSYGSGETGELFF.

This sequence joins TRBV28 and TRBJ2-3; D possibly uses TRBD1 or TRBD2 (5 bases each). Trimming stripped 3 bases from V and 1 base from J, with 11 bases between. There are 15 residues in the CDR3. Germline lookup yields CDR1 MDHEN and CDR2 SYDVKM. The CDR3 protein is CASSLQRDRTDTQYF. Written as DNA, the CDR3 is TGTGCCAGCAGTTTGCAAAGGGACCGCACAGATACGCAGTATTTT.

The V gene is TRBV3-1, the J gene TRBJ2-6, with no clear D. There are 17 residues in the CDR3. The ends were cut back, 1 base at V and 4 bases at J, with 14 bases in the middle. Germline V CDR1 and CDR2: LGHDT, YNNKEL (reference sequence). CDR3 DNA sequence: TGTGCCAGCAGCCAAGGAACGAGAACATCCGGGGCCAACGTCCTGACTTTC. It yields the protein CASSQGTRTSGANVLTF. Filled out from reference TRBV3-1 and TRBJ2-6, the complete variable domain reads DTAVSQTPKYLVTQMGNDKSIKCEQNLGHDTMYWYKQDSKKFLKIMFSYNNKELIINETVPNRFSPKSPDKAHLNLHINSLELGDSAVYFCASSQGTRTSGANVLTFGAGSRLTVL.

This clonotype was seen repeatedly, ten times or more. This chain connects TRBV5-1 to TRBJ1-2, with 7 bases aligning to TRBD1. Germline V lookup: CDR1 SGHRS, CDR2 YFSETQ. The CDR3 is 14 amino acids. V shed 0 bases, J shed 4 bases, and the junction held 3 bases outside the gene matches. For the CDR3, the DNA is TGCGCCAGCAGCTTGGGGGACAGAGGCTATGGCTACACCTTC. Translated, it gives CASSLGDRGYGYTF.

This clonotype occurred many times. V and J are TRBV6-1 and TRBJ1-4, with 7 bases lining up with TRBD1. The CDR3 is made up of 12 amino acids. Germline CDR1 is MNHNS and CDR2 is SASEGT. V lost 3 bases and J lost 12; bases outside the gene matches: 4. The CDR3 sequence is CASSEMRGQLFF. CDR3 in DNA: TGTGCCAGCAGTGAGATGAGGGGGCAACTGTTTTTT.

Ten or more counts support this clonotype. This CDR3 is CASSSTMRGNTIYF. Written as DNA, the CDR3 is TGTGCCAGCAGCTCGACCATGAGAGGAAACACCATATATTTT. This sequence joins TRBV13 and TRBJ1-3; D remains ambiguous. The germline V gene has CDR1 PRHDT and CDR2 FYEKMQ (reference sequence). The CDR3 contains 14 residues. V was cut by 4 bases and J by 4 bases, with 11 bases left in between.

This clonotype was seen once. The rearrangement joins TRBV28 to TRBJ1-2, with 7 bases matching TRBD1. With V trimmed by 3 bases and J by 1 base, 11 bases remained unmatched. Germline loops: CDR1 MDHEN, CDR2 SYDVKM. CDR3 length equals 17 residues. This CDR3 is CASSFNPGQRFNYGYTF. The CDR3 DNA reads TGTGCCAGCAGTTTTAACCCGGGACAGAGATTTAACTATGGCTACACCTTC.

The table lists this clonotype with many counts. V and J are TRBV11-2 and TRBJ1-1; TRBD1 might be the D (5 bases). The length of the CDR3 is 14 residues. Germline loops: CDR1 SGHAT, CDR2 FQNNGV. Trimming cost V 3 bases and J 5 bases, with 13 bases left between them. The CDR3: CASSLAMGGTEAFF. CDR3 DNA sequence: TGTGCCAGCAGCTTGGCAATGGGGGGGACTGAAGCTTTCTTT.

In this sample, this clonotype turned up many times. The chain is built from TRBV15 and TRBJ2-7, with TRBD1 matching over 7 bases. Germline CDR1 LNHNV, CDR2 YYDKDF (reference sequence). V shed 8 bases and J 1 base; nucleotides not matched to a gene: 8. The CDR3 runs 14 residues. In DNA form, the CDR3 reads TGTGCCACCCGGGCCGGGACAGAATCCTACGAGCAGTACTTC. Protein: CATRAGTESYEQYF.

About this clonotype itself: With a much larger clone just one base away, this may be a read error. This rearrangement joins TRBV2 to TRBJ2-5; 8 bases line up with TRBD2. From germline, CDR1 is SNHLY and CDR2 FYNNEI. This CDR3 contains 15 residues. The ends lost 2 bases at V and 6 bases at J; junction bases unmatched: 8. Here the CDR3 reads CASSEIAAGVKTQYF. The DNA of the CDR3 is TGTGCCAGCAGTGAAATAGCAGCGGGAGTCAAGACCCAGTACTTC.

In this sample, this clonotype turned up many times. The V call is TRBV13, the J call TRBJ2-1; a weak D match, TRBD1 (7 bases). V shed 0 bases and J shed 5 bases, with 8 bases lying between them. Germline values: CDR1 PRHDT, CDR2 FYEKMQ (reference sequence). The CDR3 extends over 14 amino acids. CDR3 sequence: CASSLGRGDNEQFF. The DNA of the CDR3 is TGTGCCAGCAGCTTAGGCAGGGGGGACAATGAGCAGTTCTTC.

This clonotype was seen at least ten times. V and J are TRBV11-2 and TRBJ2-5; 13 nucleotides line up with TRBD2. The CDR3 extends over 18 amino acids. The germline gives CDR1 SGHAT, CDR2 FQNNGV. The V gene end was trimmed by 5 bases and the J gene end by 7 bases; junction bases not matched to a gene: 16. This CDR3 reads CASSVRTSGSWVPATQYF. CDR3 coding DNA: TGTGCCAGCAGCGTACGGACTAGCGGGAGTTGGGTCCCTGCGACCCAGTACTTC. Full variable domain (rest looked up from reference TRBV11-2 and TRBJ2-5): EAGVAQSPRYKIIEKRQSVAFWCNPISGHATLYWYQQILGQGPKLLIQFQNNGVVDDSQLPKDRFSAERLKGVDSTLKIQPAKLEDSAVYLCASSVRTSGSWVPATQYFGPGTRLLVL.

The gene calls are TRBV4-1 and TRBJ2-1; possible D gene TRBD2, 5 bases. Germline CDR1 and CDR2: MGHRA and YSYEKL. Deletions cut 1 base from V and 0 bases from J, with 13 bases between. The CDR3 consists of 17 residues. In DNA, the CDR3 is TGCGCCAGCAGCCAAGGGTCCAGCGGAAGCTCCTACAATGAGCAGTTCTTC. This sequence encodes CASSQGSSGSSYNEQFF.